The text below deals with one TCR beta chain. This entry is derived from a study of blood T cell repertoires in COVID-19. At the level of the study: Collection of acute and convalescent COVID-19 samples took place in the United States, Italy and Spain. The analysed material was cDNA or gDNA that came from T cells, B-cell-depleted T cells, or PBMCs.

Germline values: CDR1 SNHLY, CDR2 FYNNEI. Trimming removed 6 bases from V and 2 bases from J, with 10 bases in between. This CDR3 is built from 13 residues. The authors' processing: It was from reference gene primer amplification that nucleated cell counts were estimated. Sequencing used immunoSEQ multiplex PCR; TCRdb keeps in-frame clones, though not all of them. D and trimming were read from the DNA, whereas the V and J calls and clone size are those reported in that table. The table includes fewer than 110,000 clones, 85% detected once. The sequenced sample consisted of peripheral blood. This receptor was taken from a woman between 65 and 79 years old with active or convalescent COVID-19. The rearrangement uses TRBV2 and TRBJ2-5; tentative D call: TRBD1 (6 bases). The CDR3 bases are TGTGCCAGCAGCGGAGACAGGCAAGAGACCCAGTACTTC. It encodes CASSGDRQETQYF.